This is a list of T cell receptor beta chains from one sample in a study of T cell changes during pregnancy in multiple sclerosis. Sequencing used immunoSEQ multiplex PCR; TCRdb keeps in-frame clones, though not all of them. Here the sample spans approximately 60,000 clones, around 93% being singletons. Sequencing was performed on peripheral blood, taken in the second trimester of pregnancy. The receptors shown here come from a female donor in good health, enrolled as a control in a pregnancy study. Both conserved end residues are part of each CDR3. A D gene is named only where the DNA matches it firmly.

CDR3 length	D gene	J gene	V gene	CDR3 protein	CDR3 DNA
14	TRBD2	TRBJ2-1	TRBV9	CASSQGLAYNEQFF	TGTGCCAGCAGCCAGGGACTAGCCTACAATGAGCAGTTCTTC
16	.	TRBJ2-2	TRBV4-1	CASSQWTEPNTGELFF	TGCGCCAGCAGCCAGTGGACAGAGCCGAACACCGGGGAGCTGTTTTTT
16	.	TRBJ2-3	TRBV6-1	CASSEQPGLRTDTQYF	TGTGCCAGCAGTGAACAACCGGGACTGCGCACAGATACGCAGTATTTT
17	TRBD1	TRBJ2-7	TRBV18	CASSPPGTGAGSYEQYF	TGTGCCAGCTCACCACCCGGGACAGGGGCAGGTTCCTACGAGCAGTACTTC
15	TRBD1	TRBJ2-7	TRBV4-2	CASSPGQGGPEEQYF	TGTGCCAGCAGCCCCGGACAGGGAGGTCCGGAAGAGCAGTACTTC
14	TRBD1	TRBJ2-1	TRBV7-3	CASSRTPGGNEQFF	TGTGCCAGCAGCCGAACGCCAGGGGGCAATGAGCAGTTCTTC
15	.	TRBJ2-1	TRBV7-9	CASSSRTKSYNEQFF	TGTGCCAGCAGCTCCAGGACAAAATCATACAATGAGCAGTTCTTC
13	.	TRBJ1-4	TRBV6-5	CASSLRVRRKLFF	TGTGCCAGCAGCCTCAGGGTTCGTAGAAAACTGTTTTTT
14	TRBD2	TRBJ2-3	TRBV7-3	CASSLGLAGDTQYF	TGTGCCAGCAGCTTGGGACTAGCGGGAGATACGCAGTATTTT
17	.	TRBJ2-7	TRBV7-9	CASSSPSSPGLPYEQYF	TGTGCCAGCAGCTCACCGTCCTCTCCGGGACTCCCCTACGAGCAGTACTTC